This is a list of T cell receptor beta chains from one sample in a study of beta chain features in type 1 diabetes. The protocol was immunoSEQ multiplex PCR, while the TCRdb copy is restricted to in-frame clones and leaves out a portion. The profile shows hundreds of thousands of clones, roughly 13% of them singletons. Sequencing used naive CD4+ T cells from blood. These receptors were collected from a man between 18 and 29 years old with type 1 diabetes. CDR3s include the opening cysteine and the closing phenylalanine or tryptophan. The D gene is left open where the match is weak. Only part of the rows carry a size: once, few, many, or a class if the clone is expanded.

V gene	J gene	clone size	D gene	CDR3 protein	CDR3 DNA
TRBV5-1	TRBJ1-1	few	.	CASSGALGTEAFF	TGCGCCAGCAGCGGGGCTTTGGGCACTGAAGCTTTCTTT
TRBV9	TRBJ2-7	few	.	CASSPRTASYEQYF	TGTGCCAGCAGCCCTCGGACAGCTTCCTACGAGCAGTACTTC
TRBV18	TRBJ2-5	few	.	CASSPGRVGETQYF	TGTGCCAGCTCACCTGGAAGGGTAGGGGAGACCCAGTACTTC
TRBV7-9	TRBJ1-6	.	.	CASSPTGVGYNSPLHF	TGTGCCAGCAGCCCGACCGGGGTCGGGTATAATTCACCCCTCCACTTT
TRBV10-3	TRBJ2-5	few	TRBD2	CASQGLAGGQETQYF	TGTGCCTCCCAAGGGCTAGCGGGGGGGCAAGAGACCCAGTACTTC
TRBV9	TRBJ1-2	.	.	CASSVDEFQSHGYTF	TGTGCCAGCAGCGTAGACGAATTCCAGAGTCATGGCTACACCTTC
TRBV4-1	TRBJ2-7	.	TRBD2	CASSQARGGGASDEQYF	TGCGCCAGCAGCCAAGCTCGAGGCGGGGGAGCGTCTGACGAGCAGTACTTC
TRBV30	TRBJ2-2	.	.	CAWSFSGHTGELFF	TGTGCCTGGAGTTTCAGCGGGCACACCGGGGAGCTGTTTTTT
TRBV7-2	TRBJ2-3	.	.	CASSPRLAGTDTQYF	TGTGCCAGCAGCCCTCGGCTAGCAGGCACAGATACGCAGTATTTT
TRBV11-3	TRBJ1-6	.	.	CASSLVFSNSPLHF	TGTGCCAGCAGCTTAGTTTTTAGCAATTCACCCCTCCACTTT
TRBV29-1	TRBJ1-2	few	TRBD1	CSVQTGTTNYGYTF	TGCAGCGTTCAGACAGGGACGACTAACTATGGCTACACCTTC
TRBV5-6	TRBJ2-7	.	TRBD2	CASSTQRGFSYEQYF	TGTGCCAGCAGCACTCAGCGGGGTTTCTCCTACGAGCAGTACTTC
TRBV4-1	TRBJ1-3	.	.	CASSQRGLSGNTIYF	TGCGCCAGCAGCCAAAGAGGCCTCTCTGGAAACACCATATATTTT
TRBV10-3	TRBJ2-3	few	.	CAISDGSTDTQYF	TGTGCCATCAGTGACGGCTCGACAGATACGCAGTATTTT
TRBV9	TRBJ1-1	few	.	CASSVMRDTEAFF	TGTGCCAGCAGCGTAATGAGGGATACTGAAGCTTTCTTT
TRBV5-1	TRBJ1-1	few	TRBD1	CASSLARDRVNTEAFF	TGCGCCAGCAGCTTAGCCCGGGACAGAGTGAACACTGAAGCTTTCTTT
TRBV6-5	TRBJ2-1	.	.	CASTTRASSYNEQFF	TGTGCCAGCACCACGCGGGCAAGCTCCTACAATGAGCAGTTCTTC
TRBV28	TRBJ2-7	few	TRBD1	CASRPDRGTYEQYF	TGTGCCAGCAGACCGGACAGGGGTACCTACGAGCAGTACTTC
TRBV18	TRBJ2-6	.	.	CASSPSTVVSGANVLTF	TGTGCCAGCTCACCTTCGACAGTGGTATCTGGGGCCAACGTCCTGACTTTC
TRBV30	TRBJ1-1	few	TRBD1	CAWSSDRGGEAFF	TGTGCCTGGAGTAGCGACAGGGGGGGTGAAGCTTTCTTT
TRBV15	TRBJ2-4	.	.	CATSRSENIQYF	TGTGCCACCAGCAGATCAGAAAACATTCAGTACTTC
TRBV15	TRBJ1-3	few	.	CATSRDRGNTIYF	TGTGCCACCAGCAGAGATCGCGGAAACACCATATATTTT
TRBV12-5	TRBJ2-7	.	.	CASGLGTNYEQYF	TGTGCTAGTGGTTTGGGGACCAACTACGAGCAGTACTTC
TRBV6-6	TRBJ2-1	few	TRBD1	CASCDRDRSDEQFF	TGTGCCAGCTGCGACCGGGACAGGTCCGATGAGCAGTTCTTC
TRBV7-2	TRBJ1-2	.	TRBD1	CASSSGQGVGGYTF	TGTGCCAGCAGCTCCGGACAGGGGGTTGGTGGCTACACCTTC
TRBV6-1	TRBJ2-3	few	TRBD1	CASSPDRSTDTQYF	TGTGCCAGCAGCCCGGACAGGTCCACAGATACGCAGTATTTT